This T cell receptor beta chain was captured by sequencing in a study of Graves' ophthalmopathy and Graves' hyperthyroidism. Using RNA transcripts, the TCR beta CDR3 regions were amplified. The first round was an RT-PCR with HTBI primers, and the second round was a multiplex PCR. TCRdb passed the multiplex PCR reads through MiXCR, listing each CDR3 protein once. The table lists roughly 600,000 distinct CDR3 sequences, about 40% of them singletons, with about 4.6% in the top ten. With 0 bases removed from V and 3 bases from J, the gap between germline ends came to 12 bases. Germline CDR1 reads SGHRS; CDR2 reads YFSETQ. There are 15 residues in the CDR3. This clonotype has only a few counts.

The TCR was taken from an adult man with Graves' hyperthyroidism. Source material: peripheral blood or thyroid tissue (not recorded which). This sequence joins TRBV5-1 and TRBJ1-2, with a weak D call TRBD1 (6 bases). The CDR3 DNA sequence: TGCGCCAGCAGCTTGGAGGAGGGGGAGTACTATGGCTACACCTTC. Translating gives CASSLEEGEYYGYTF.